The TCR beta chain under discussion was sequenced for a study of shared clonotypes between healthy human individuals. Study summary: Donors were two women and a few men aged 18 to 49.

Per the germline V gene, CDR1 is SGHVS and CDR2 is FNYEAQ. The germline V and J ends were trimmed by 2 bases and 0 bases, with 11 bases remaining between them. The CDR3 loop spans 16 amino acids. Only in-frame clones appear in the TCRdb table, and some are missing; sequencing was by immunoSEQ multiplex PCR. This table holds roughly 700,000 clones, 90% found once. The chain joins TRBV7-6 to TRBJ2-1; D may be TRBD2 (5 bases). Input material: memory CD8+ T cells from PBMCs. Regarding subset: CD45RO+ cells pooled with CCR7-negative TemRA cells. The TCR sequence derives from a man younger than 35 in good health. Some clones in this sample may be carry-over from other donors' samples. The CDR3 bases are TGTGCCAGCAGCTTATGGCGGAGGAGCTCCTACAATGAGCAGTTCTTC. It yields the protein CASSLWRRSSYNEQFF.